The clone carrying this TCR beta chain was seen just once. The data derive from a study of blood T cell repertoires in COVID-19. Per the original data handling: It was from reference gene primer amplification that nucleated cell counts were estimated. The data were produced by immunoSEQ multiplex PCR, yet TCRdb's version contains in-frame clones alone and is incomplete. Clone size and the V and J calls come from that table; the DNA yielded D and trimming. The table lists 100,000 to 150,000 clones, 84% of them singletons, with approximately 18% in the top ten. The source of this sequence is a woman older than 75 with acute or convalescent COVID-19. The sample consisted of peripheral blood.

CDR3 sequence (DNA): TGTGCCAGCAGTTACTCGGCGGGAGACTCCTACAATGAGCAGTTCTTC. This translates into CASSYSAGDSYNEQFF. This chain joins TRBV6-2 or TRBV6-3 and TRBJ2-1; 7 bases are shared with TRBD2. From germline, CDR1 is MNHEY and CDR2 SVGEGT. The CDR3 sequence is 16 residues long. The ends lost 0 bases at V and 0 bases at J; junction bases unmatched: 2.